Included here is one T cell receptor (beta chain) sequence, with context. This specimen belongs to a study of cytomegalovirus exposure and HLA in healthy donors. Both 60 Vbeta primers and 13 Jbeta primers went into the PCR. TCRdb's copy holds only in-frame clones and misses some; the assay was immunoSEQ multiplex PCR. This sample's table has 40,000 to 60,000 clones. Trimming took off 0 bases at V and 2 bases at J, with 12 bases between the two ends. Germline loops: CDR1 SGHRS, CDR2 YFSETQ. This CDR3 contains 15 residues. The clonotype comes from a female donor in good health and CMV-seronegative. The J gene is TRBJ2-7, the V gene TRBV5-1; no reliable D call. The source material was PBMCs. CDR3 protein: CASSLVGSPTYEQYF. CDR3 in DNA: TGCGCCAGCAGCTTGGTGGGCTCACCGACCTACGAGCAGTACTTC. Looking up the rest from reference TRBV5-1 and TRBJ2-7 gives the full variable domain: KAGVTQTPRYLIKTRGQQVTLSCSPISGHRSVSWYQQTPGQGLQFLFEYFSETQRNKGNFPGRFSGRQFSNSRSEMNVSTLELGDSALYLCASSLVGSPTYEQYFGPGTRLTVT.